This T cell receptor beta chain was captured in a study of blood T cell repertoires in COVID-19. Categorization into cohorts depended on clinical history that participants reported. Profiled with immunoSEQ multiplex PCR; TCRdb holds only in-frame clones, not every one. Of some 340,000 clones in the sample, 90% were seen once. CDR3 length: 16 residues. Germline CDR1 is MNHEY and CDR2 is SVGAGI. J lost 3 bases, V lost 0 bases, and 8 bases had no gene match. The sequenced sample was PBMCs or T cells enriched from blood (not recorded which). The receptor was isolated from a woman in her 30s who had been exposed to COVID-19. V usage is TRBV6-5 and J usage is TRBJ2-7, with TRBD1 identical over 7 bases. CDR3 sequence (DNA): TGTGCCAGCAGTTACTCCACAGGGGCGCAGTACTACGAGCAGTACTTC. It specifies CASSYSTGAQYYEQYF.